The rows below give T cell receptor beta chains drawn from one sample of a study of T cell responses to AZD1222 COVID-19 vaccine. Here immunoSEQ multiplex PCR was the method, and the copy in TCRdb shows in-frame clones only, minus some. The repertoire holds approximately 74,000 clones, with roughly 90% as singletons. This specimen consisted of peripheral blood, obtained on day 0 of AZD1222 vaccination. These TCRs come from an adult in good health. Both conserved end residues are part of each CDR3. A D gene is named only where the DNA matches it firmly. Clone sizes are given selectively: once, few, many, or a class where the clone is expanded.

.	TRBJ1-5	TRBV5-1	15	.	CASSLDGGEDQPQHF	TGCGCCAGCAGCTTGGACGGGGGAGAAGATCAGCCCCAGCATTTT
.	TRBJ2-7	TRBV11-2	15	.	CASSTERGAGYEQYF	TGTGCCAGCAGCACCGAGAGGGGGGCCGGGTACGAGCAGTACTTC
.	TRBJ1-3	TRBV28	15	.	CASSQWRGAGNTIYF	TGTGCCAGCAGTCAGTGGCGGGGGGCTGGAAACACCATATATTTT
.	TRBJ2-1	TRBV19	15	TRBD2	CASSILLAGRDEQFF	TGTGCCAGTAGTATACTTTTAGCGGGAAGGGATGAGCAGTTCTTC
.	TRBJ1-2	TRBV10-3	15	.	CAISDLQGANYGYTF	TGTGCCATCAGTGACCTACAGGGAGCTAACTATGGCTACACCTTC
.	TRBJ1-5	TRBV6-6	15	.	CASSYAGGGDQPQHF	TGTGCCAGCAGTTACGCGGGGGGTGGGGATCAGCCCCAGCATTTT
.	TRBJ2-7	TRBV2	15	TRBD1	CASNTPRTGAYEQYF	TGTGCCAGCAATACTCCGCGGACAGGGGCCTACGAGCAGTACTTC
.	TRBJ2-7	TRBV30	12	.	CAWRRKLREQYF	TGTGCCTGGAGGAGAAAGCTTCGCGAGCAGTACTTC
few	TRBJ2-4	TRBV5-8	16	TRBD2	CASSLSSGRRKNIQYF	TGTGCCAGCAGCTTGTCTAGCGGGAGAAGAAAAAACATTCAGTACTTC
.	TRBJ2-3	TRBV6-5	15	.	CASSYSKGSTDTQYF	TGTGCCAGCAGTTACTCGAAGGGGTCGACAGATACGCAGTATTTT
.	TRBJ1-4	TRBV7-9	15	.	CASSLMTGTHEKLFF	TGTGCCAGCAGCTTAATGACCGGGACACACGAAAAACTGTTTTTT
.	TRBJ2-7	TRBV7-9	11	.	CASSLYYEQYF	TGTGCCAGCAGCTTATACTACGAGCAGTACTTC
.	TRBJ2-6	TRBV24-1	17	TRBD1	CATSDWDRSSGANVLTF	TGTGCCACCAGTGATTGGGACAGGAGCTCTGGGGCCAACGTCCTGACTTTC
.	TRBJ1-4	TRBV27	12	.	CASGDGSEKLFF	TGTGCCAGTGGTGACGGAAGTGAAAAACTGTTTTTT
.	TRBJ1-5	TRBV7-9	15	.	CASSPGTGTSQPQHF	TGTGCCAGCAGCCCCGGGACGGGAACCTCTCAGCCCCAGCATTTT
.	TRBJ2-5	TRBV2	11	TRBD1	CAAGTGETQYF	TGTGCCGCTGGGACAGGAGAGACCCAGTACTTC
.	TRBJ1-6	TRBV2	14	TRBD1	CASSPGQLNSPLHF	TGTGCCAGCAGCCCGGGACAGCTTAATTCACCCCTCCACTTT
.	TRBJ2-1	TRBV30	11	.	CASSPYNEQFF	TGTGCCTCGAGCCCCTACAATGAGCAGTTCTTC
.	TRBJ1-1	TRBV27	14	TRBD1	CASSLDREITEAFF	TGTGCCAGCAGTTTGGACAGGGAGATCACTGAAGCTTTCTTT
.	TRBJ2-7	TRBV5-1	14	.	CASSFTTDSYEQYF	TGCGCCAGCAGCTTTACCACTGATTCCTACGAGCAGTACTTC
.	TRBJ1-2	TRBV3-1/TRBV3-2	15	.	CASSQDNRAGYGYTF	TGTGCCAGCAGCCAAGATAACAGGGCGGGATATGGCTACACCTTC
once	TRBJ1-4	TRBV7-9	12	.	CASSLDGEKLFF	TGTGCCAGCAGCTTAGATGGGGAAAAACTGTTTTTT
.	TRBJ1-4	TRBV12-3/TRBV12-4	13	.	CASSPGTHEKLFF	TGTGCCAGCAGTCCAGGGACTCATGAAAAACTGTTTTTT
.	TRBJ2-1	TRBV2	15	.	CASSDSGSSYNEQFF	TGTGCCAGCAGTGATAGCGGAAGCTCCTACAATGAGCAGTTCTTC
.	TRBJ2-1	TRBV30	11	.	CAWSQGTEQFF	TGTGCCTGGAGCCAGGGAACTGAGCAGTTCTTC
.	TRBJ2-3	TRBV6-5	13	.	CASRGAFTDTQYF	TGTGCCAGCAGGGGGGCCTTCACAGATACGCAGTATTTT
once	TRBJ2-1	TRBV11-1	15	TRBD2	CASSQGGLAGSEQFF	TGTGCCAGCAGCCAAGGAGGACTAGCGGGATCTGAGCAGTTCTTC
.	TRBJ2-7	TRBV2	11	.	CASSASYEQYF	TGTGCCAGCAGTGCTAGCTACGAGCAGTACTTC
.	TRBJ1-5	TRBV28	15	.	CASSLSLGGNQPQHF	TGTGCCAGCAGTTTAAGCCTCGGGGGAAATCAGCCCCAGCATTTT
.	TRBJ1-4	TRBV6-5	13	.	CASSYGGEEKLFF	TGTGCCAGCAGTTACGGGGGGGAGGAAAAACTGTTTTTT
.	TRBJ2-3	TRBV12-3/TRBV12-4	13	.	CASSPTSPDTQYF	TGTGCCAGCAGTCCGACTTCTCCAGATACGCAGTATTTT
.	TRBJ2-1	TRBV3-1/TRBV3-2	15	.	CASSQGVAAETEQFF	TGTGCCAGCAGCCAAGGGGTTGCAGCGGAGACAGAGCAGTTCTTC
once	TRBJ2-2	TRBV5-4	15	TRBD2	CASSLLAGGLGELFF	TGTGCCAGCAGCTTACTAGCGGGGGGTCTCGGGGAGCTGTTTTTT
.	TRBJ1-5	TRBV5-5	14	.	CASSVVRGSQPQHF	TGTGCCAGCAGCGTGGTCAGGGGAAGTCAGCCCCAGCATTTT
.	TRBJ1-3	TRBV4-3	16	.	CASSPKGSSSGNTIYF	TGCGCCAGCAGCCCTAAGGGCAGTAGCTCTGGAAACACCATATATTTT
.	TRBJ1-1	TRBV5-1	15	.	CASSLDPGMNTEAFF	TGCGCCAGCAGCTTAGACCCGGGGATGAACACTGAAGCTTTCTTT
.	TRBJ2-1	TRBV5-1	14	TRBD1	CASSPGTAFDEQFF	TGCGCCAGCAGCCCCGGGACAGCATTCGATGAGCAGTTCTTC
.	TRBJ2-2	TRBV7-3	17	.	CASSSARDAANTGELFF	TGTGCCAGCAGCTCAGCTAGGGACGCCGCGAACACCGGGGAGCTGTTTTTT
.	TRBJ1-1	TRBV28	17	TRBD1	CASSFRGGEFMNTEAFF	TGTGCCAGCAGTTTCAGAGGGGGCGAATTCATGAACACTGAAGCTTTCTTT
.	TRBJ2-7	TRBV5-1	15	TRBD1	CASSLNGQGYGEQYF	TGCGCCAGCAGCCTGAATGGACAGGGCTACGGCGAGCAGTACTTC
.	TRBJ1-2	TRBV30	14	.	CAWSVQGLAYGYTF	TGTGCCTGGAGTGTTCAGGGTTTGGCCTATGGCTACACCTTC